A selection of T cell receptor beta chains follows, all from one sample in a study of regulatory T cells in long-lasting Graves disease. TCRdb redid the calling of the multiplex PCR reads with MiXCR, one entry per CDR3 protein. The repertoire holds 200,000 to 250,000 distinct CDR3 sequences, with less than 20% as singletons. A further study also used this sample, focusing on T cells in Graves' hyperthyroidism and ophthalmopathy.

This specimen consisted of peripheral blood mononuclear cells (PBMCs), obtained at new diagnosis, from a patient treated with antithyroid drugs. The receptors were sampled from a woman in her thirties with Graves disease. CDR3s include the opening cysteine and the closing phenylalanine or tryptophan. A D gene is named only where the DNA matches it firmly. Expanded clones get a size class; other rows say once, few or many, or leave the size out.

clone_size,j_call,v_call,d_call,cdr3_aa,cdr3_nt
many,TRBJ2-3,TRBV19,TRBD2,CASSIETGTSGFTDTQYF,TGTGCCAGTAGTATAGAAACCGGGACTAGCGGATTTACAGATACGCAGTATTTT
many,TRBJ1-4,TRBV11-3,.,CASSLEPQATNEKLFF,TGTGCCAGCAGCTTAGAGCCACAGGCAACTAATGAAAAACTGTTTTTT
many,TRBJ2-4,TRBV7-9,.,CASSLEGGLRNIQYF,TGTGCCAGCAGCTTAGAGGGGGGCTTAAGAAACATTCAGTACTTC
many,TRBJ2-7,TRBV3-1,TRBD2,CASSPVDSGRAEYEQYF,TGTGCCAGCAGCCCTGTCGATAGCGGGAGGGCCGAGTACGAGCAGTACTTC
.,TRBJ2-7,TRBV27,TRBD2,CASSARGLAGPFSYEQYF,TGTGCCAGCAGCGCACGCGGACTAGCCGGCCCCTTTTCCTACGAGCAGTACTTC
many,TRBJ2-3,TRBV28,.,CASSPGGPPDTQYF,TGTGCCAGCAGCCCCGGGGGACCCCCAGATACGCAGTATTTT
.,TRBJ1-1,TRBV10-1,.,CASSPGIAEAFF,TGCGCCAGCAGTCCGGGTATTGCTGAAGCTTTCTTT
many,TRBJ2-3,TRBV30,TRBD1,CAWMSIPGQVWADTQYF,TGTGCCTGGATGAGTATCCCGGGACAGGTATGGGCAGATACGCAGTATTTT
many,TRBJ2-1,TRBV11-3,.,CASSPYTSSSYNEQFF,TGTGCCAGCAGCCCATACACTTCCAGCTCCTACAATGAGCAGTTCTTC
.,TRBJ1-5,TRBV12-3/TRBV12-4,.,CASSFGHSVGNQPQHF,TGTGCCAGCAGTTTCGGCCACTCTGTGGGCAATCAGCCCCAGCATTTT
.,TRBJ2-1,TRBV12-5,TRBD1,CASGFGGQGNSEQFF,TGTGCTAGTGGTTTTGGGGGACAGGGGAACAGTGAGCAGTTCTTC
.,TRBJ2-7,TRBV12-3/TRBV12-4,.,CASSLGGDSYEQYF,TGTGCCAGCAGTTTAGGGGGGGACTCCTACGAGCAGTACTTC
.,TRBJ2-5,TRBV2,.,CASSVQGEETQYF,TGTGCCAGCAGTGTTCAAGGGGAAGAGACCCAGTACTTC
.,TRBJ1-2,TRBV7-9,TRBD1,CASSTGTGALFYGYTF,TGTGCCAGCAGCACCGGGACAGGGGCCCTATTCTATGGCTACACCTTC
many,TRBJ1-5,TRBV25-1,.,CASSEWNQPQHF,TGTGCCAGCAGTGAATGGAACCAGCCCCAGCATTTT
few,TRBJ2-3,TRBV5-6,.,CASSLGRKNTQYF,TGTGCCAGCAGCTTGGGACGGAAGAATACGCAGTATTTT
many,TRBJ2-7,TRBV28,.,CASISSGTSNREQYF,TGTGCCAGCATTTCTTCCGGAACTAGTAATCGAGAGCAGTACTTC
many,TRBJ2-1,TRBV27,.,CASSFDRFSYNEQFF,TGTGCCAGCAGTTTCGACAGATTCTCCTACAATGAGCAGTTCTTC
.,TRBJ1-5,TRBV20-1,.,CSALPGRQPQHF,TGCAGTGCCCTTCCCGGGAGGCAGCCCCAGCATTTT
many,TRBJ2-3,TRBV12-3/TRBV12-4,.,CASSFEGSTDTQYF,TGTGCCAGCAGTTTTGAAGGAAGCACAGATACGCAGTATTTT
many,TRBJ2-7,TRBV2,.,CASIGEWNEQYF,TGTGCCAGCATCGGGGAGTGGAACGAGCAGTACTTC
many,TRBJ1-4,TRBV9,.,CASSEVGREEKLFF,TGTGCCAGCAGCGAGGTAGGCCGGGAAGAAAAACTGTTTTTT
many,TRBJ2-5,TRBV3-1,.,CASSQGQGGQTQYF,TGTGCCAGCAGCCAAGGTCAGGGAGGCCAGACCCAGTACTTC
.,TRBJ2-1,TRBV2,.,CASSEGWLDNYNEQFF,TGTGCCAGCAGTGAAGGTTGGTTAGATAACTACAATGAGCAGTTCTTC
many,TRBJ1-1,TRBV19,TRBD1,CASSSPGQANTEAFF,TGTGCCAGTAGTTCCCCGGGACAGGCTAACACTGAAGCTTTCTTT
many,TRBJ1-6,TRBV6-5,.,CASSYLPLTLHF,TGTGCCAGCAGTTATCTCCCCTTAACCCTCCACTTT
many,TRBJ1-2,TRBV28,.,CASSSVSVGYTF,TGTGCCAGCAGTTCCGTTTCGGTTGGCTACACCTTC
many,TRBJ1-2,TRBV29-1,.,CSVEGVVGAYGYTF,TGCAGCGTTGAAGGGGTAGTCGGGGCCTATGGCTACACCTTC
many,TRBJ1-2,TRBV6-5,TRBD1,CASSYYGTDGYTF,TGTGCCAGCAGTTACTACGGGACAGATGGCTACACCTTC
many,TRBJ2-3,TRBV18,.,CASSSGGSDTQYF,TGTGCCAGCTCTTCCGGTGGGTCAGATACGCAGTATTTT
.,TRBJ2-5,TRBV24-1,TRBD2,CATSEAGGDETQYF,TGTGCCACCAGTGAGGCGGGAGGGGACGAGACCCAGTACTTC
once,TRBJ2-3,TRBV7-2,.,CASREGGGRTDTQYF,TGTGCCAGCAGGGAGGGTGGCGGTCGCACAGATACGCAGTATTTT
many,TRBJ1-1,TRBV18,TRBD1,CASSPGRQGAGHTEAFF,TGTGCCAGCTCACCAGGTCGACAGGGAGCAGGGCACACTGAAGCTTTCTTT
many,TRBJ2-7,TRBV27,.,CASRPPAGKPYEQYF,TGTGCCAGCAGGCCCCCCGCGGGAAAGCCCTACGAGCAGTACTTC
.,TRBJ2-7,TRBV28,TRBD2,CASSRKASGRHYEQYF,TGTGCCAGCAGTCGGAAGGCTAGCGGGAGGCACTACGAGCAGTACTTC
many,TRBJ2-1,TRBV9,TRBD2,CASSVGGGASYNEQFF,TGTGCCAGCAGCGTAGGCGGGGGGGCCTCCTACAATGAGCAGTTCTTC
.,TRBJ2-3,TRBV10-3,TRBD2,CAISASKKIAGVTDTQYF,TGTGCCATCAGTGCCTCAAAAAAGATAGCGGGAGTGACAGATACGCAGTATTTT
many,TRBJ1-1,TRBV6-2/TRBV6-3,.,CASSSHQGFPTMNTEAFF,TGTGCCAGCAGTTCACATCAGGGCTTCCCAACTATGAACACTGAAGCTTTCTTT
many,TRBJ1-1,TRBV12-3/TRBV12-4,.,CASSLGTGNTEAFF,TGTGCCAGCAGTTTAGGAACAGGGAACACTGAAGCTTTCTTT
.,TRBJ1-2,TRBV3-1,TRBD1,CASSQAGTGSFGYTF,TGTGCCAGCAGCCAAGCCGGGACAGGGTCTTTTGGCTACACCTTC
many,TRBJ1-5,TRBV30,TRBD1,CAWDGDRGNQPQHF,TGTGCCTGGGACGGAGACAGGGGGAATCAGCCCCAGCATTTT
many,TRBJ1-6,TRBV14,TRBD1,CASSQDGTGGNSPLHF,TGTGCCAGCAGCCAAGATGGGACAGGGGGAAATTCACCCCTCCACTTT
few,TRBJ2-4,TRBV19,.,CASSIVAFKLNLAKNIQYF,TGTGCCAGTAGTATCGTGGCCTTCAAGCTTAACCTCGCCAAAAACATTCAGTACTTC
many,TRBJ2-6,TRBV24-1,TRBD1,CATSDRTGTGASGANVLTF,TGTGCCACCAGTGATCGGACCGGGACAGGGGCCTCTGGGGCCAACGTCCTGACTTTC
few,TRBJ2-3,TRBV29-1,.,CSVEDLLGAQGTDTQYF,TGCAGCGTTGAAGATCTTCTTGGGGCACAAGGGACAGATACGCAGTATTTT
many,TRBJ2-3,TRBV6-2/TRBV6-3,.,CASSLAQEGATDTQYF,TGTGCCAGCAGCCTTGCCCAGGAGGGGGCCACAGATACGCAGTATTTT
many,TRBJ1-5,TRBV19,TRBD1,CASSIRQGERNQPQHF,TGTGCCAGTAGTATTCGACAGGGGGAACGGAATCAGCCCCAGCATTTT
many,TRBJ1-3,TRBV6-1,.,CASGRRAGVSRNTIYF,TGTGCCAGCGGCCGGAGGGCTGGGGTTTCCCGAAACACCATATATTTT
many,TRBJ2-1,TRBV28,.,CASSFAGPNEQFF,TGTGCCAGCAGTTTCGCGGGTCCTAATGAGCAGTTCTTC
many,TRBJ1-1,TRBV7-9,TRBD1,CASIGTGGVNTEAFF,TGTGCCAGCATTGGGACAGGGGGCGTGAACACTGAAGCTTTCTTT
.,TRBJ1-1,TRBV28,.,CASSPPRRRRNTEAFF,TGTGCCAGCAGTCCACCCAGGCGTAGACGGAACACTGAAGCTTTCTTT
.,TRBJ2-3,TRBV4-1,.,CASSRGPADTQYF,TGCGCCAGCAGCCGGGGTCCCGCAGATACGCAGTATTTT
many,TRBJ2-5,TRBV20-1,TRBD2,CSARPLAVIFQTQYF,TGCAGTGCTAGACCTCTAGCGGTGATCTTCCAGACCCAGTACTTC
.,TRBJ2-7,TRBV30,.,CAGFRDYEQYF,TGTGCCGGATTCAGGGATTACGAGCAGTACTTC
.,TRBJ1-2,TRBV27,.,CASGGLLYGYTF,TGTGCCAGCGGGGGACTTCTCTATGGCTACACCTTC
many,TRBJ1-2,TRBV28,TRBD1,CASSLGGDRVYGYTF,TGTGCCAGCAGTTTAGGGGGGGACAGGGTCTATGGCTACACCTTC
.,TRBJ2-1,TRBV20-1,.,CSALRGGGPNEQFF,TGCAGTGCTCTAAGAGGGGGAGGGCCCAATGAGCAGTTCTTC